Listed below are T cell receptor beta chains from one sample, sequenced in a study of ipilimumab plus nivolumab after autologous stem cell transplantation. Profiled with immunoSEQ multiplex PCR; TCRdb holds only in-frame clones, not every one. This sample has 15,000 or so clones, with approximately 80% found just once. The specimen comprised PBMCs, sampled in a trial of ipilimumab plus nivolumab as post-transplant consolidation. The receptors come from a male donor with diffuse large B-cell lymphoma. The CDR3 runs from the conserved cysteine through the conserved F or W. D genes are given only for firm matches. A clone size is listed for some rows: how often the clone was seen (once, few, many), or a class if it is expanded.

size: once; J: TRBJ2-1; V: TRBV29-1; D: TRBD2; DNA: TGCAGCGTTGAAGACTGGACTAGTGGTTGGCCCAATGAGCAGTTCTTC; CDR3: CSVEDWTSGWPNEQFF
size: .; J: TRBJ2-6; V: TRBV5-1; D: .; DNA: TGCGCCAGCAGCTTGAGCAGGGCCGGGGCCAACGTCCTGACTTTC; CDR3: CASSLSRAGANVLTF
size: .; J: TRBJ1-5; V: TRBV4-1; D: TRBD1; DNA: TGCGCCAGCAGCCGCTTACAGGGGGCAGTGGACAATCAGCCCCAGCATTTT; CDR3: CASSRLQGAVDNQPQHF
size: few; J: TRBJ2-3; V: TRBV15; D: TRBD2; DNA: TGTGCCACCAGCAGTCGCGGGAGCCCAGATACGCAGTATTTT; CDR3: CATSSRGSPDTQYF
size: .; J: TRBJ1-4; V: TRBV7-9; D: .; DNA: TGTGCCAGCAGCCCTCTCATCGCTGCTTCAACTAATGAAAAACTGTTTTTT; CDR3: CASSPLIAASTNEKLFF
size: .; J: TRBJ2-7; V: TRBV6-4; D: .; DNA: TGTGCCAGCACCGCGAACAACAACCGGACTCCCGAGCAGTACTTC; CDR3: CASTANNNRTPEQYF
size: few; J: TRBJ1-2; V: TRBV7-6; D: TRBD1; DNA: TGTGCCAGCAGCTTAGGCCCCGGGACAGCCTCATTAGGGGATGGCTACACCTTC; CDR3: CASSLGPGTASLGDGYTF
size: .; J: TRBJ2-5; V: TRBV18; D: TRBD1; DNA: TGTGCCAGCTCAATTGGACAGGGGTCCCAGTACTTC; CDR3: CASSIGQGSQYF
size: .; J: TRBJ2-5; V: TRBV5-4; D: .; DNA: TGTGCCAGCAGCTTGGACGGGAGAGACCAAGAGACCCAGTACTTC; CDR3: CASSLDGRDQETQYF
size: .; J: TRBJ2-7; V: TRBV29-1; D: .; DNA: TGCAGCGTTGCTAATGGGGTTGACGAGCAGTACTTC; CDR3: CSVANGVDEQYF
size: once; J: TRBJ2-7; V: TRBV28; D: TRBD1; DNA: TGTGCCAGCAGTTTCGGATATGGCAGGGGGCAAAGCTCCTACGAGCAGTACTTC; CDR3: CASSFGYGRGQSSYEQYF
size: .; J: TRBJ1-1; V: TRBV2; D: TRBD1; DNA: TGTGCCAGCCGGGGACAGGGGAACACTGAAGCTTTCTTT; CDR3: CASRGQGNTEAFF
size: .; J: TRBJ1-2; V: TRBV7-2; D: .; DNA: TGTGCCAGCAGCTTAGGAACAGGGTACGACTATGGCTACACCTTC; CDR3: CASSLGTGYDYGYTF
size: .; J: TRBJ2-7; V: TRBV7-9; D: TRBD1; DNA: TGTGCCAGCAGCAGCGTGAGACAGGGTCTCCCGAGCTACGAGCAGTACTTC; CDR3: CASSSVRQGLPSYEQYF
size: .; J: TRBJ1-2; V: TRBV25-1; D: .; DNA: TGTGCCAGCAGTTTCCAAGCTAACTATGGCTACACCTTC; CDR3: CASSFQANYGYTF
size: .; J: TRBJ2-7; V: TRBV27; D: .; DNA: TGTGCCAGCAGTTCAGGCTCGTTAAGCTCCTACGAGCAGTACTTC; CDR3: CASSSGSLSSYEQYF
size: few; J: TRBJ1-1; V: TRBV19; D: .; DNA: TGTGCCAGTAGCCCTCGGGTCGCCAACACTGAAGCTTTCTTT; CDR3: CASSPRVANTEAFF
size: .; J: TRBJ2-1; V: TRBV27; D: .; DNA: TGTGCCAGCAGTTTCTCCGACAGATCCTACAATGAGCAGTTCTTC; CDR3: CASSFSDRSYNEQFF
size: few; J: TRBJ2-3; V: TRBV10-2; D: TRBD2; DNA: TGCGCCAGCATAAACAGCGGGAGGCTCGGGGACGCAGATACGCAGTATTTT; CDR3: CASINSGRLGDADTQYF
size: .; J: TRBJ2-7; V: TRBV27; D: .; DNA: TGTGCCAGCAGTTTAGCAGGGACCTACGCCGAGCAGTACTTC; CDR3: CASSLAGTYAEQYF
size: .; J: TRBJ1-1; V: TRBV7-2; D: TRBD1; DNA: TGTGCCAGCAGCTGGAGACAGGGGCAATACACTGAAGCTTTCTTT; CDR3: CASSWRQGQYTEAFF
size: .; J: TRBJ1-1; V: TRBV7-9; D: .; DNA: TGTGCCAGCAGCCCCACAAGGGGTCCTGAAGCTTTCTTT; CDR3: CASSPTRGPEAFF
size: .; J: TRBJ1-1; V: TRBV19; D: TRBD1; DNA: TGTGCCAGTAACCAGCTCTCTACAGGGGAGACTGAAGCTTTCTTT; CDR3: CASNQLSTGETEAFF
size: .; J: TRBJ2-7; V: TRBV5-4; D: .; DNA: TGTGCCAGCAGCTATGCCTACGAGCAGTACTTC; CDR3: CASSYAYEQYF
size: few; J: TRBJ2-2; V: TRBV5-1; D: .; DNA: TGCGCCAGCAGCTTAGGGGGGGCGAACACCGGGGAGCTGTTTTTT; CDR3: CASSLGGANTGELFF
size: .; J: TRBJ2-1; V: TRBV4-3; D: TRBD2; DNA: TGCGCCAGCAGCCAAGAGGCTAGCGGGGGGGGAGATGAGCAGTTCTTC; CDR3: CASSQEASGGGDEQFF
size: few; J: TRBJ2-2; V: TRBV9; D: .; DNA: TGTGCCACCAGCCGAGGGGTTGGGGGGTCTCGGCAGGAAGGCGGGGAGCTGTTTTTT; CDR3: CATSRGVGGSRQEGGELFF
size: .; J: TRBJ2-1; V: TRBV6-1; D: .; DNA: TGTGCCCGCAACAGGGCCGATGAGCAGTTCTTC; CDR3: CARNRADEQFF
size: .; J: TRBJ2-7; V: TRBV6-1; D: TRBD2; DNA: TGTGCCAGCCGGGGGGGATTCTACGAGCAGTACTTC; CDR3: CASRGGFYEQYF
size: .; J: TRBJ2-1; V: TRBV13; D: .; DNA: TGTGCCAGCAGCTTAGGACCCGACGACGGTGAGCAGTTCTTC; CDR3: CASSLGPDDGEQFF
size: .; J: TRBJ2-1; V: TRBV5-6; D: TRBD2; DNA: TGTGCCAGCAGCGGGGGAGCGGGAGGAGAAGTTAATGAGCAGTTCTTC; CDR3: CASSGGAGGEVNEQFF
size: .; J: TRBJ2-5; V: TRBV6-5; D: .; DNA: TGTGCCAGCAGTTACTCTGAGACCCAGTACTTC; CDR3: CASSYSETQYF
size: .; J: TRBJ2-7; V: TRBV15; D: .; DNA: TGTGCCACCAGCAGAGACGGGGGCCGCTACGAGCAGTACTTC; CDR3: CATSRDGGRYEQYF
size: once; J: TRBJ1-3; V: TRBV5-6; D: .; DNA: TGTGCCAGCAGCTTGTACGCCCTACGGAGTGGAAACACCATATATTTT; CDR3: CASSLYALRSGNTIYF
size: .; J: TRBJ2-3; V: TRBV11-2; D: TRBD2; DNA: TGTGCCAGCAGCTTACCCAGCGGGAGGATGACAGATACGCAGTATTTT; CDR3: CASSLPSGRMTDTQYF
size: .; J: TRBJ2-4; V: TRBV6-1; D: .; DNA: TGTGCCAGCAGTGAAGCGGGACCCCAGTACTTC; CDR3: CASSEAGPQYF
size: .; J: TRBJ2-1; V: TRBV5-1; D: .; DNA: TGCGCCAGCAGCTTGGGCTACCAGGATGAGCAGTTCTTC; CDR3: CASSLGYQDEQFF
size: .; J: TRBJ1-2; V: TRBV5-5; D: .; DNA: TGTGCCAGCAGCGGTTCTGGACAGAGGAACTATGGCTACACCTTC; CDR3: CASSGSGQRNYGYTF
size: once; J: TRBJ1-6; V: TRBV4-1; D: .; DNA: TGCGCCAGCAGCCAAGGCGAAGGGGGAGGGAGGAATTCACCCCTCCACTTT; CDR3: CASSQGEGGGRNSPLHF
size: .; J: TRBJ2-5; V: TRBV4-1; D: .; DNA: TGCGCCAGCAGCCAAGATAGTAGTCTACCGGGGGAGACCCAGTACTTC; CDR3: CASSQDSSLPGETQYF
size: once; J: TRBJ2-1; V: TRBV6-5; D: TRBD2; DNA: TGTGCCAGCAGTTACGAAGGACTAGCGGGCCTACCCGAGCAGTTCTTC; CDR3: CASSYEGLAGLPEQFF
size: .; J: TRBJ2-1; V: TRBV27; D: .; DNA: TGTGCCAGCAGAGGCGATGGTGGGAATACGGCCTACAATGAGCAGTTCTTC; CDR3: CASRGDGGNTAYNEQFF
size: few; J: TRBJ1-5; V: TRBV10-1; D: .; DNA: TGCGCCAGCAGTGAGGCCCAGAATCAGCCCCAGCATTTT; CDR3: CASSEAQNQPQHF
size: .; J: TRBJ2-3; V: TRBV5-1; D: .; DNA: TGCGCCAGCAGCATTCAGGGATTGGACACAGATACGCAGTATTTT; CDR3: CASSIQGLDTDTQYF
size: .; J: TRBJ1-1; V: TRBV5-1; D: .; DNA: TGCGCCAGCAGCCCCCGCCAAATCTCAGCTGAAGCTTTCTTT; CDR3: CASSPRQISAEAFF